These 17 T cell receptor beta chains were sequenced from one sample in a study of response to subunit inactivated influenza vaccine (dated by TCRdb to 2017 to 2018). Libraries were constructed by RT-PCR. TCRdb names Illumina HiSeq 2500 as the instrument used. TCRdb cleaned the public reads at Q25 with fastp, built clones with MiXCR and kept in-frame beta chains. Each CDR3 protein gets just one entry, which takes the most common genes and DNA from the rows behind it. This sample gives roughly 760,000 distinct CDR3 sequences in total; around 20% of them show up just once. About 10% of the sample is held by the ten biggest clonotypes. Sequenced material: PBMCs from blood, taken around 5 days after vaccination. These receptors were obtained from a man in his forties or fifties who received an inactivated influenza vaccine. Donor details come from another sample of the same person, matched by shared clones.

This clonotype was recorded many times. The genes are TRBV20-1 and TRBJ2-7, with TRBD2 matching 9 bases. The CDR3 totals 13 residues. Per the germline V gene, CDR1 is DFQATT and CDR2 is SNEGSKA (reference sequence). Germline trimming cut 1 base from V and 3 bases from J; bases unmatched to any gene: 1. The CDR3 region has the DNA TGCAGTGCTAGAGGTAGCGGGGGCTACGAGCAGTACTTC. Its translation is CSARGSGGYEQYF.

This clonotype was counted between two and nine times. The V gene is TRBV6-1, the J gene TRBJ2-1; tentatively, D is TRBD1 (5 bases). The CDR3 is 15 residues long. The germline V gene has CDR1 MNHNS and CDR2 SASEGT. V shed 0 bases and J shed 5 bases, with 11 bases lying between them. The CDR3 here is CASSEAVRVDNEQFF. The CDR3, as DNA: TGTGCCAGCAGTGAAGCTGTCAGGGTGGACAATGAGCAGTTCTTC.

This sequence joins TRBV20-1 and TRBJ1-1; D not resolved. The CDR3 is made up of 13 amino acids. In germline, CDR1 is DFQATT, CDR2 SNEGSKA (reference sequence). The V and J ends lost 1 base and 0 bases respectively, with 6 bases between them. CDR3 in amino acids: CSARGMLNTEAFF. For the CDR3, the DNA is TGCAGTGCTAGAGGAATGTTGAACACTGAAGCTTTCTTT.

The chain is built from TRBV20-1 and TRBJ1-1; tentatively, D is TRBD1 (5 bases). Looked up from germline, CDR1 is DFQATT and CDR2 is SNEGSKA (reference sequence). The CDR3 is 13 residues long. The CDR3 nucleotides are TGCAGGGTGCAGGGATTCATGAACACTGAAGCTTTCTTT. Translating gives CRVQGFMNTEAFF.

This clonotype was seen a handful of times. The chain links TRBV7-9 to TRBJ1-6; 8 nucleotides agree with TRBD1. This CDR3 contains 16 residues. In germline, CDR1 is SEHNR, CDR2 FQNEAQ (reference sequence). With 1 base clipped from V and 7 bases from J, the junction kept 6 bases outside the gene matches. The CDR3 DNA reads TGTGCCAGCAGCTTAGGCGGACAGGGTAGGAATTCACCCCTCCACTTT. It encodes CASSLGGQGRNSPLHF.

The table lists this clonotype with many counts. The chain has TRBV12-3 or TRBV12-4 and TRBJ2-7, with a tentative D call TRBD1 (5 bases). Deletions cut 5 bases from V and 0 bases from J, with 8 bases between. This CDR3 comprises 13 residues. CDR3 sequence: CASSPDSSYEQYF. The CDR3 DNA sequence: TGTGCCAGCAGTCCAGACAGCTCCTACGAGCAGTACTTC.

This clonotype was counted a few times. The gene calls are TRBV2 and TRBJ2-7; 10 nucleotides agree with TRBD2. V shed 8 bases and J 1 base; nucleotides not matched to a gene: 5. This CDR3 comprises 14 residues. Germline V gene sequence: CDR1 SNHLY, CDR2 FYNNEI. For the CDR3, the DNA is TGTGCCAGCTTTGGACTAGCGGCTTCCTACGAGCAGTACTTC. This sequence encodes CASFGLAASYEQYF. The entire variable domain, with the rest obtained from reference TRBV2 and TRBJ2-7, is as follows: EPEVTQTPSHQVTQMGQEVILRCVPISNHLYFYWYRQILGQKVEFLVSFYNNEISEKSEIFDDQFSVERPDGSNFTLKIRSTKLEDSAMYFCASFGLAASYEQYFGPGTRLTVT.

The V call is TRBV7-6, the J call TRBJ2-3; no clear D gene. From germline, CDR1 is SGHVS and CDR2 FNYEAQ. Trimming left V 3 bases short and J 9 bases short, with 10 bases between. The CDR3 spans 12 residues. CDR3 sequence: CASSLHAGTQYF. The CDR3 DNA reads TGTGCCAGCAGCTTGCACGCCGGGACGCAGTATTTT.

This chain links TRBV6-5 with TRBJ2-3; TRBD2 matches at 9 bases. The germline V gene has CDR1 MNHEY and CDR2 SVGAGI. The trim removed 0 bases at V and 5 bases at J, leaving 12 bases unmatched. This CDR3 has 18 residues. The chain's CDR3 is CASSYSSGVAGDLDTQYF. The CDR3 DNA follows: TGTGCCAGCAGTTACTCCTCCGGGGTAGCGGGAGATCTAGATACGCAGTATTTT.

The rearrangement uses TRBV29-1 and TRBJ2-1, with 7 bases that match TRBD2. There are 15 residues in the CDR3. CDR1 and CDR2 from the germline V gene are SQVTM and ANQGSEA. Here the CDR3 DNA reads TGCACCTATTCGGGGCGGGGGAGCTCCTACAATGAGCAGTTCTTC. Translation gives CTYSGRGSSYNEQFF.

This clonotype was seen a few times. The chain combines TRBV12-3 or TRBV12-4 with TRBJ2-7, with TRBD1 matching 9 bases. This CDR3 has 13 residues. J gave up 3 bases and V 8 bases, and 5 bases lay outside the gene matches. For the CDR3, the DNA is TGTGCCAGCGGGACAGGGTTGCGCTACGAGCAGTACTTC. Amino acids: CASGTGLRYEQYF.

This clonotype showed up just a few times. The chain joins TRBV7-9 to TRBJ2-1, with D hard to call. Germline assignment: CDR1 SEHNR and CDR2 FQNEAQ (reference sequence). The CDR3 is made up of 15 amino acids. V was shortened by 5 bases and J by 6 bases, with 17 bases between the two germline ends. CDR3 DNA sequence: TGTGCCAGCAGCCCAAGAGGCCCCTCGGGCAATGAGCAGTTCTTC. Translating gives CASSPRGPSGNEQFF.

This clonotype was seen a single time. V and J are TRBV23-1 and TRBJ2-2, with 10 bases aligning to TRBD1. TRBV23-1 is annotated as an ORF whose role is uncertain. The CDR3 sequence is 16 residues long. V lost 8 bases to trimming and J lost 0 bases; unmatched junction nucleotides: 6. CDR3 DNA: TGCGCCAGCGGGGACAGGGGTTATCCGAACACCGGGGAGCTGTTTTTT. Amino acids: CASGDRGYPNTGELFF.

This clonotype was counted only a few times. The chain joins TRBV5-1 to TRBJ2-7, with 7 bases fitting TRBD1. CDR1 SGHRS and CDR2 YFSETQ come from the germline V gene. CDR3 length: 13 residues. Germline trimming cut 4 bases from V and 5 bases from J; bases unmatched to any gene: 6. In DNA, the CDR3 is TGCGCCAGCAGCCAACAGGGGCGGAACGAGCAGTACTTC. This gives the protein CASSQQGRNEQYF.

The table lists this clonotype with a few counts. The CDR3 coding sequence is TGTGCCAGCAGCCCGGGACAGGCTACGGGCGAGCAGTACTTC. This translates into CASSPGQATGEQYF. The chain has TRBV4-2 and TRBJ2-7; 8 bases map to TRBD1. CDR3 length: 14 amino acids. Per the germline V gene, CDR1 is LGHNA and CDR2 is YNFKEQ. Trimming removed 4 bases from V and 6 bases from J; junction bases left unmatched: 8.

This clonotype was recorded a few times. J is TRBJ2-7 and V is TRBV10-3, with 16 bases identical to TRBD2. CDR1 and CDR2 (germline): ENHRY, SYGVKD. The J segment lost 3 bases and the V segment lost 6 bases, leaving 8 bases of the junction unmatched. The CDR3 has 17 residues. The CDR3 protein is CAIRGGTSGGAVYEQYF. DNA of the CDR3: TGTGCCATCAGGGGAGGGACTAGCGGGGGGGCGGTCTACGAGCAGTACTTC.

The rearrangement links TRBV20-1 to TRBJ2-3; weak D call: TRBD2 (6 bases). Trimming removed 4 bases from V and 2 bases from J, with 10 bases in between. There are 13 residues in the CDR3. Germline-derived CDR1 and CDR2 are DFQATT and SNEGSKA (reference sequence). The CDR3 sequence is CSAISGFTDTQYF. The CDR3 region has the DNA TGCAGTGCTATTAGCGGCTTCACAGATACGCAGTATTTT.